These T cell receptor beta chains were read from a single sample in a study of monozygotic twins with inflammatory bowel disease. One entry per CDR3 protein, without DNA, is what TCRdb gives after re-calling the 5' RACE reads. Here the sample table reports approximately 400,000 distinct CDR3 sequences. The sample comprised blood. The receptors originated from a human donor with ulcerative colitis or Crohn's disease, or a healthy co-twin of an affected twin (not recorded which). Both conserved end residues are part of each CDR3.

v_gene: TRBV7-8; j_gene: TRBJ2-1; CDR3aa: CASSLVGGVFYEQFF
v_gene: TRBV7-9; j_gene: TRBJ1-3; CDR3aa: CASSQTGTGNTIYF
v_gene: TRBV5-5; j_gene: TRBJ1-4; CDR3aa: CASSFMTAEKLFF
v_gene: TRBV5-8; j_gene: TRBJ2-2; CDR3aa: CASSFTSGMRTGELFF
v_gene: TRBV20-1; j_gene: TRBJ1-1; CDR3aa: CSARDPGANTEAFF
v_gene: TRBV7-9; j_gene: TRBJ2-3; CDR3aa: CASSLERADTQYF
v_gene: TRBV6-1; j_gene: TRBJ2-7; CDR3aa: CASRPPLGGWGSSYEQYF
v_gene: TRBV12-5; j_gene: TRBJ1-1; CDR3aa: CASGLTDNTEAFF
v_gene: TRBV30; j_gene: TRBJ2-3; CDR3aa: CAWSVLQGADTQYF
v_gene: TRBV10-3; j_gene: TRBJ2-5; CDR3aa: CAISPGTAQETQYF
v_gene: TRBV21-1; j_gene: TRBJ2-2; CDR3aa: CASSKGGRNLDTGELFF
v_gene: TRBV4-3; j_gene: TRBJ2-1; CDR3aa: CASSHRGTTNNEQFF
v_gene: TRBV11-2; j_gene: TRBJ2-7; CDR3aa: CASSSDRPYEQYF
v_gene: TRBV20-1; j_gene: TRBJ2-2; CDR3aa: CSATATARPTGELFF
v_gene: TRBV24-1; j_gene: TRBJ2-7; CDR3aa: CATSDTKTGAYEQYF
v_gene: TRBV27; j_gene: TRBJ2-5; CDR3aa: CASSYLNQETQYF
v_gene: TRBV4-3; j_gene: TRBJ2-2; CDR3aa: CASSQAQGSGSSNTGELFF
v_gene: TRBV9; j_gene: TRBJ1-1; CDR3aa: CASSPHGQPNEAFF
v_gene: TRBV7-2; j_gene: TRBJ2-1; CDR3aa: CASSTRLAGGPLNEQFF
v_gene: TRBV9; j_gene: TRBJ1-1; CDR3aa: CASSGQGGYSTEAFF
v_gene: TRBV5-4; j_gene: TRBJ2-1; CDR3aa: CASSLAAGYPYNEQFF
v_gene: TRBV15; j_gene: TRBJ2-2; CDR3aa: CATSRELGLNTGELFF
v_gene: TRBV5-5; j_gene: TRBJ1-1; CDR3aa: CASSLDPGGSTEAFF
v_gene: TRBV14; j_gene: TRBJ1-2; CDR3aa: CASSQDFTYGYTF
v_gene: TRBV7-9; j_gene: TRBJ2-7; CDR3aa: CASSGGPGQDSYEQYF
v_gene: TRBV4-3; j_gene: TRBJ2-1; CDR3aa: CASSYGEAGQRGEQFF
v_gene: TRBV5-1; j_gene: TRBJ1-2; CDR3aa: CASSTSGQVTGYTF
v_gene: TRBV4-3; j_gene: TRBJ1-1; CDR3aa: CASSQVDSRNTEAFF
v_gene: TRBV5-1; j_gene: TRBJ2-2; CDR3aa: CASNDRTGTKSTGELFF
v_gene: TRBV28; j_gene: TRBJ2-7; CDR3aa: CASSLGGSVYEQYF
v_gene: TRBV20-1; j_gene: TRBJ1-2; CDR3aa: CSAREGGDIGYGYTF
v_gene: TRBV7-2; j_gene: TRBJ2-7; CDR3aa: CASSSYNRGLYEQYF
v_gene: TRBV6-5; j_gene: TRBJ1-3; CDR3aa: CASSYISTGLSGNTIYF
v_gene: TRBV9; j_gene: TRBJ1-4; CDR3aa: CASSVDGIPSEKLFF
v_gene: TRBV20-1; j_gene: TRBJ1-5; CDR3aa: CSTRVGSNQPQHF
v_gene: TRBV5-1; j_gene: TRBJ2-5; CDR3aa: CASSLGLAGPQETQYF
v_gene: TRBV7-8; j_gene: TRBJ2-2; CDR3aa: CASSLPPLTKGELFF
v_gene: TRBV5-4; j_gene: TRBJ1-1; CDR3aa: CASSYGTGNTEAFF
v_gene: TRBV5-1; j_gene: TRBJ1-1; CDR3aa: CASSGVQGSGFF
v_gene: TRBV12-3/TRBV12-4; j_gene: TRBJ1-1; CDR3aa: CASRHMRDTEAFF
v_gene: TRBV7-8; j_gene: TRBJ2-7; CDR3aa: CASSLDPAEQYF
v_gene: TRBV5-1; j_gene: TRBJ2-7; CDR3aa: CASSWGGTDLYEQYF
v_gene: TRBV5-1; j_gene: TRBJ2-7; CDR3aa: CASSLGASENYEQYF
v_gene: TRBV11-2; j_gene: TRBJ2-3; CDR3aa: CASSLLPGAPLVTDTQYF
v_gene: TRBV29-1; j_gene: TRBJ2-1; CDR3aa: CSVAGGTSGYNEQFF
v_gene: TRBV6-2/TRBV6-3; j_gene: TRBJ2-5; CDR3aa: CASSGSGAGQQETQYF
v_gene: TRBV11-2; j_gene: TRBJ1-3; CDR3aa: CASSSGQGSRTIYF
v_gene: TRBV13; j_gene: TRBJ2-5; CDR3aa: CASSPAPGEFETQYF
v_gene: TRBV5-4; j_gene: TRBJ2-5; CDR3aa: CASSPSGTSQETQYF
v_gene: TRBV4-1; j_gene: TRBJ1-4; CDR3aa: CASSQAGNNEKLFF
v_gene: TRBV15; j_gene: TRBJ2-3; CDR3aa: CATSKDHPDPTDTQYF
v_gene: TRBV7-2; j_gene: TRBJ2-6; CDR3aa: CASSLLGTGANVLTF
v_gene: TRBV24-1; j_gene: TRBJ2-1; CDR3aa: CATSDLRAYEQFF